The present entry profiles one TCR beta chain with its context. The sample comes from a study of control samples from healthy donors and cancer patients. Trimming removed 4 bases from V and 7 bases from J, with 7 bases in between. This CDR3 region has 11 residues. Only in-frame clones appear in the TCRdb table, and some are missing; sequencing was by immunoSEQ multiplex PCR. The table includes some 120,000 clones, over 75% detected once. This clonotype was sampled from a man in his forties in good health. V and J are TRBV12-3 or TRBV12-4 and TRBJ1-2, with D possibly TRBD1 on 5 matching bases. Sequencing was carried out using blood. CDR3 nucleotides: TGTGCCAGCAGTTACGGGGCTGGCTACACCTTC. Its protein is CASSYGAGYTF.